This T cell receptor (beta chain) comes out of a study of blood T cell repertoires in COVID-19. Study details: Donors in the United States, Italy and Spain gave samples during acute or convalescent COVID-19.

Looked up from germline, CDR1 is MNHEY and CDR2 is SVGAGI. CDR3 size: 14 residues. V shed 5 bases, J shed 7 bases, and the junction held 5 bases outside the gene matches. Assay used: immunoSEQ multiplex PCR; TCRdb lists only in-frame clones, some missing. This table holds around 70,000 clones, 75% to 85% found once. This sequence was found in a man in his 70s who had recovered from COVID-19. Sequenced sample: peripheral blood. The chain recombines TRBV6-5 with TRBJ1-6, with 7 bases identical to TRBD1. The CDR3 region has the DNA TGTGCCAGCAGTCCGGGACAGAGCAATTCACCCCTCCACTTT. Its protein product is CASSPGQSNSPLHF.